Listed below are T cell receptor beta chains from one sample, sequenced in a study of blood T cell repertoires in COVID-19. Some clones are missing from TCRdb's copy, which holds only in-frame ones; the method was immunoSEQ multiplex PCR. The table records about 270,000 clones, about 89% of them present only once. Sequenced material: peripheral blood. These receptors were collected from a man in his forties with active or convalescent COVID-19. Both conserved end residues are part of each CDR3. Each record gives: D gene, J gene, V gene, CDR3 length, clone size, CDR3 protein, CDR3 DNA. The D gene is left open where the match is weak. Clone size, where shown, is once, few, many, or a class for clones that have expanded.

D: TRBD2; J: TRBJ2-1; V: TRBV24-1; length: 15; size: -; CDR3: CATSDLSGSNNEQFF; DNA: TGTGCCACCAGTGATTTAAGCGGGAGTAACAATGAGCAGTTCTTC
D: TRBD1; J: TRBJ2-1; V: TRBV24-1; length: 12; size: -; CDR3: CASGQGGSEQFF; DNA: TGTGCCAGTGGACAGGGCGGAAGTGAGCAGTTCTTC
D: TRBD1; J: TRBJ1-2; V: TRBV7-8; length: 15; size: few; CDR3: CASSLRTGDGDGYTF; DNA: TGTGCCAGCAGCCTCCGGACAGGGGATGGCGATGGCTACACCTTC
D: TRBD1; J: TRBJ2-2; V: TRBV5-6; length: 17; size: once; CDR3: CASSCTPGQGSAGELFF; DNA: TGTGCCAGCAGCTGTACTCCGGGACAGGGTTCCGCCGGGGAGCTGTTTTTT
D: TRBD2; J: TRBJ2-1; V: TRBV3-1/TRBV3-2; length: 15; size: -; CDR3: CASSREGLAGSEQFF; DNA: TGTGCCAGCAGCCGAGAAGGACTAGCGGGTAGTGAGCAGTTCTTC
D: TRBD1; J: TRBJ2-3; V: TRBV27; length: 15; size: -; CDR3: CASSTGTGVADTQYF; DNA: TGTGCCAGCAGCACCGGGACAGGGGTTGCAGATACGCAGTATTTT
D: -; J: TRBJ1-3; V: TRBV28; length: 14; size: once; CDR3: CASSLGGGGNTIYF; DNA: TGTGCCAGCAGTCTCGGGGGAGGAGGAAACACCATATATTTT
D: TRBD1; J: TRBJ1-2; V: TRBV18; length: 16; size: -; CDR3: CASSPPPGGANYGYTF; DNA: TGTGCCAGCTCACCTCCCCCAGGGGGAGCTAACTATGGCTACACCTTC
D: -; J: TRBJ1-1; V: TRBV2; length: 14; size: -; CDR3: CASRINYMNIGAFF; DNA: TGTGCCAGCAGAATCAATTACATGAACATTGGAGCTTTCTTT
D: -; J: TRBJ1-4; V: TRBV6-5; length: 13; size: few; CDR3: CASSYLRWRKLFF; DNA: TGTGCCAGCAGTTATCTGCGGTGGCGTAAACTGTTTTTT
D: -; J: TRBJ2-1; V: TRBV18; length: 13; size: -; CDR3: CASSPPSRDEQFF; DNA: TGTGCCAGCTCACCACCGTCGAGGGATGAGCAGTTCTTC
D: -; J: TRBJ2-5; V: TRBV6-1; length: 14; size: few; CDR3: CASSDSGEGKTQYF; DNA: TGTGCCAGCAGTGACAGTGGAGAGGGAAAGACCCAGTACTTC
D: -; J: TRBJ1-6; V: TRBV5-4; length: 15; size: -; CDR3: CASSTERGAVSPLHF; DNA: TGTGCCAGCAGCACGGAACGGGGGGCCGTGTCACCCCTCCACTTT
D: TRBD1; J: TRBJ1-6; V: TRBV9; length: 13; size: -; CDR3: CASSQIQGAPLHF; DNA: TGTGCCAGCAGTCAAATCCAGGGGGCACCCCTCCACTTT
D: TRBD2; J: TRBJ2-3; V: TRBV6-5; length: 14; size: -; CDR3: CASTVGGDIDTQYF; DNA: TGTGCCAGCACCGTGGGGGGGGATATAGATACGCAGTATTTT
D: -; J: TRBJ2-2; V: TRBV6-5; length: 16; size: -; CDR3: CASSFLSHSNTGELFF; DNA: TGTGCCAGCAGTTTTCTTAGTCACTCGAACACCGGGGAGCTGTTTTTT
D: -; J: TRBJ1-6; V: TRBV5-1; length: 15; size: -; CDR3: CASSLLRSRGSPLHF; DNA: TGCGCCAGCAGCTTGTTGAGGTCTCGCGGTTCACCCCTCCACTTT
D: -; J: TRBJ2-7; V: TRBV2; length: 13; size: few; CDR3: CASTQGPPWEQYF; DNA: TGTGCCAGCACGCAGGGGCCCCCGTGGGAGCAGTACTTC
D: TRBD1; J: TRBJ2-3; V: TRBV11-3; length: 17; size: once; CDR3: CASSFVRRQGITDTQYF; DNA: TGTGCCAGCAGCTTCGTTCGTCGACAGGGTATAACAGATACGCAGTATTTT
D: TRBD2; J: TRBJ2-7; V: TRBV24-1; length: 17; size: -; CDR3: CATSDSRDSGAAYEQYF; DNA: TGTGCCACCAGTGATTCCCGGGATAGCGGGGCTGCCTACGAGCAGTACTTC
D: -; J: TRBJ1-1; V: TRBV5-1; length: 15; size: few; CDR3: CASGQGRTDGTEAFF; DNA: TGCGCCAGCGGACAAGGCAGGACGGATGGCACTGAAGCTTTCTTT
D: -; J: TRBJ1-2; V: TRBV12-3/TRBV12-4; length: 13; size: -; CDR3: CASSSSDIGGYTF; DNA: TGTGCCAGCAGTTCGTCGGACATCGGGGGCTACACCTTC
D: -; J: TRBJ2-1; V: TRBV27; length: 12; size: -; CDR3: CASSFGGNEQFF; DNA: TGTGCCAGCAGTTTTGGAGGGAATGAGCAGTTCTTC
D: TRBD2; J: TRBJ2-4; V: TRBV30; length: 15; size: -; CDR3: CAWSGGRGAKNIQYF; DNA: TGTGCCTGGAGCGGCGGGAGGGGGGCCAAAAACATTCAGTACTTC
D: -; J: TRBJ1-4; V: TRBV25-1; length: 16; size: -; CDR3: CASSNLGGRHNEKLFF; DNA: TGTGCCAGCAGTAACCTGGGGGGACGGCATAATGAAAAACTGTTTTTT
D: -; J: TRBJ2-4; V: TRBV7-3; length: 13; size: -; CDR3: CASSPTGVGRQYF; DNA: TGTGCCAGCAGCCCCACAGGGGTAGGGAGGCAGTACTTC
D: -; J: TRBJ1-5; V: TRBV7-9; length: 15; size: -; CDR3: CASSLETGGGQPQHF; DNA: TGTGCCAGCAGCTTAGAGACTGGGGGGGGCCAGCCCCAGCATTTT
D: -; J: TRBJ2-1; V: TRBV10-1; length: 13; size: once; CDR3: CASSPLARAEQFF; DNA: TGCGCCAGCAGCCCCCTAGCTAGGGCTGAGCAGTTCTTC
D: -; J: TRBJ1-5; V: TRBV5-7; length: 17; size: -; CDR3: CASIPRERVPCNQPQHF; DNA: TGTGCCAGCATCCCTCGGGAGAGGGTCCCATGCAATCAGCCCCAGCATTTT
D: -; J: TRBJ1-5; V: TRBV19; length: 17; size: -; CDR3: CASSPRRGGGPNQPQHF; DNA: TGTGCCAGTAGTCCCAGACGGGGCGGGGGACCGAATCAGCCCCAGCATTTT
D: -; J: TRBJ1-2; V: TRBV5-6; length: 14; size: -; CDR3: CASSPPGGPLGYTF; DNA: TGTGCCAGCAGCCCCCCGGGGGGCCCTCTCGGCTACACCTTC
D: TRBD1; J: TRBJ2-2; V: TRBV5-6; length: 19; size: -; CDR3: CASSWGATGVAANTGELFF; DNA: TGTGCCAGCAGCTGGGGTGCAACAGGGGTTGCGGCGAACACCGGGGAGCTGTTTTTT
D: TRBD1; J: TRBJ1-5; V: TRBV27; length: 16; size: -; CDR3: CASSRGTGRGNQPQHF; DNA: TGTGCCAGCAGTCGCGGGACAGGGAGGGGCAATCAGCCCCAGCATTTT
D: -; J: TRBJ2-1; V: TRBV5-4; length: 13; size: -; CDR3: CASSSTKSDEQFF; DNA: TGTGCCAGCAGCTCCACCAAGAGCGATGAGCAGTTCTTC
D: TRBD2; J: TRBJ2-1; V: TRBV7-2; length: 17; size: -; CDR3: CASSLEGGLAEYNEQFF; DNA: TGTGCCAGCAGCTTAGAAGGGGGACTAGCTGAATACAATGAGCAGTTCTTC
D: TRBD1; J: TRBJ1-5; V: TRBV19; length: 16; size: -; CDR3: CASSIGGGTGDQPQHF; DNA: TGTGCCAGTAGTATAGGAGGCGGGACAGGGGATCAGCCCCAGCATTTT
D: -; J: TRBJ2-1; V: TRBV11-3; length: 16; size: once; CDR3: CASSLDPSVLYNEQFF; DNA: TGTGCCAGCAGCTTAGACCCCAGCGTACTCTACAATGAGCAGTTCTTC